The next 24 T cell receptor beta chains were all read from a single sample in a study of cytomegalovirus exposure and HLA in healthy donors. The PCR had 60 Vbeta and 13 Jbeta primers. Measured with immunoSEQ multiplex PCR; TCRdb has only the in-frame clones, and not every one. The data hold about 150,000 clones, with 70% to 80% observed a single time. Sample: PBMCs. These receptors came from a man aged 25-45 years in good health and CMV-seropositive.

The rearrangement links TRBV5-1 to TRBJ2-6, with 8 bases identical to TRBD1. The V and J ends lost 0 bases and 0 bases, in that order; junction bases with no gene match: 5. Germline values: CDR1 SGHRS, CDR2 YFSETQ. There are 18 residues in the CDR3. The CDR3 sequence: CASSLATGVGSGANVLTF. CDR3 in DNA: TGCGCCAGCAGCTTGGCGACAGGGGTCGGCTCTGGGGCCAACGTCCTGACTTTC.

The genes are TRBV7-2 and TRBJ2-7; D ambiguous. The germline V gene has CDR1 SGHTA and CDR2 FQGNSA. The CDR3 is made up of 14 amino acids. Trimming shortened V by 6 bases and J by 3 bases, and 15 bases separated the two germline ends. CDR3 sequence (DNA): TGTGCCAGCAGTATATACCCAGGTCGCTACGAGCAGTACTTC. It codes for CASSIYPGRYEQYF.

On this clone itself: The junction differs from germline at one of its ends, possibly a read error. This chain joins TRBV27 and TRBJ1-1, with D unresolved. Per the germline V gene, CDR1 is MNHEY and CDR2 is SMNVEV (reference sequence). This CDR3 has 13 amino acids. The CDR3 bases are TGTGTCAGCAGTTTATGGCTGAACACTGAAGCTTTCTTT. This encodes CVSSLWLNTEAFF.

The chain couples TRBV5-1 to TRBJ1-1, with unresolved D. This CDR3 spans 16 amino acids. Germline CDR1 and CDR2: SGHRS and YFSETQ. The germline V and J ends were trimmed by 1 base and 4 bases, with 17 bases remaining between them. The CDR3 protein is CASSLTGETVGTEAFF. CDR3 DNA sequence: TGCGCCAGCAGCTTGACCGGGGAAACAGTGGGCACTGAAGCTTTCTTT.

The chain employs TRBV9 and TRBJ2-7, with 9 bases aligning to TRBD1. Germline V CDR1 and CDR2: SGDLS, YYNGEE. V was pared by 3 bases and J by 5 bases, with 3 bases of the junction left unmatched. CDR3 length equals 13 residues. The CDR3 is CASSGTGENEQYF. For the CDR3, the DNA is TGTGCCAGCAGCGGGACAGGGGAAAACGAGCAGTACTTC.

The chain employs TRBV19 and TRBJ1-5, with 12 bases lining up with TRBD1. CDR3 length: 15 amino acids. V lost 4 bases and J lost 6; bases outside the gene matches: 4. Germline V gene data show CDR1 as LNHDA and CDR2 as SQIVND (reference sequence). CDR3 DNA: TGTGCCAGTAGTAGGGACAGGGGGCTCGGTCAGCCCCAGCATTTT. It encodes CASSRDRGLGQPQHF. The whole variable domain, remainder taken from reference TRBV19 and TRBJ1-5, is DGGITQSPKYLFRKEGQNVTLSCEQNLNHDAMYWYRQDPGQGLRLIYYSQIVNDFQKGDIAEGYSVSREKKESFPLTVTSAQKNPTAFYLCASSRDRGLGQPQHFGDGTRLSIL.

The V gene is TRBV18, the J gene TRBJ1-1; 10 bases line up with TRBD1. Germline assignment: CDR1 KGHSH and CDR2 LQKENI. With 4 bases clipped from V and 4 bases from J, the junction kept 3 bases outside the gene matches. The CDR3 spans 14 residues. This CDR3 reads CASSLRDRGTEAFF. The DNA of the CDR3 is TGTGCCAGCTCACTAAGGGACAGGGGCACTGAAGCTTTCTTT.

The rearrangement uses TRBV12-5 and TRBJ2-5; D remains unclear. Looked up from germline, CDR1 is LGHNT and CDR2 is FRNRAP. The CDR3 runs 11 residues. Trimming pared 4 bases from V and 5 bases from J, leaving 5 bases between. The chain's CDR3 is CASGSGETQYF. CDR3 sequence (DNA): TGTGCTAGTGGTTCCGGGGAGACCCAGTACTTC.

The rearrangement links TRBV7-6 to TRBJ1-4, with a weak D call TRBD1 (6 bases). The germline V gene has CDR1 SGHVS and CDR2 FNYEAQ. This CDR3 spans 14 amino acids. V lost 5 bases and J 3 bases, leaving 10 bases between the germline ends. Here the CDR3 DNA reads TGTGCCAGCAGCCCTAGGGGGTCTAATGAAAAACTGTTTTTT. It is translated as CASSPRGSNEKLFF.

Written as DNA, the CDR3 is TGCGCCAACGAGGTTCGTCCCGCCCGGGGTGGCTACACCTTC. Protein product: CANEVRPARGGYTF. This sequence joins TRBV23-1 and TRBJ1-2; D uncertain. TRBV23-1 is marked as an open reading frame, function uncertain. This CDR3 comprises 14 residues. Trimming took off 10 bases at V and 7 bases at J, with 22 bases between the two ends.

The rearrangement uses TRBV19 and TRBJ2-3, with 9 bases that match TRBD1. V trimming: 7 bases; J trimming: 0 bases; junction bases outside the gene matches: 5. The CDR3 extends over 15 amino acids. CDR1 LNHDA and CDR2 SQIVND come from the germline V gene (reference sequence). CDR3 nucleotide sequence: TGTGCCAGTACCTGGGACAGGGCGAGCACAGATACGCAGTATTTT. As protein: CASTWDRASTDTQYF.

The J gene is TRBJ2-5, the V gene TRBV5-1; 8 bases match TRBD1. CDR3 length: 12 residues. Germline CDR1 and CDR2: SGHRS and YFSETQ. Germline trimming cut 5 bases from V and 4 bases from J; bases unmatched to any gene: 1. The DNA for the CDR3 is TGCGCCAGCAGGGACAGGGCAGAGACCCAGTACTTC. This encodes CASRDRAETQYF.

The chain joins TRBV5-1 to TRBJ2-7, with 7 bases aligning to TRBD1. The V gene end was trimmed by 4 bases and the J gene end by 3 bases; junction bases not matched to a gene: 7. CDR3 length: 14 residues. Germline loops: CDR1 SGHRS, CDR2 YFSETQ. This CDR3 is CASSPGGGVYEQYF. The CDR3, as DNA: TGCGCCAGCAGCCCAGGGGGTGGGGTCTACGAGCAGTACTTC.

A word on this clone: A read error may produce the germline difference seen at one junction end. The chain carries TRBV18 and TRBJ1-1, with 7 nucleotides matching TRBD1. The germline CDR1 and CDR2 sequences are KGHSH and LQKENI. The length of the CDR3 is 16 residues. DNA of the CDR3: TGTGCCAGCTCACCCCAGAAGACAGGGCTCAACACTAAAGCTTTCTTT. It is translated as CASSPQKTGLNTKAFF.

This clone has just one count. CDR3 amino acids: CASSSIGTGGEQYF. As DNA, the CDR3 is TGTGCCAGCAGCTCCATTGGGACAGGGGGTGAGCAGTACTTC. The chain is built from TRBV7-3 and TRBJ2-7, with 11 bases fitting TRBD1. Unmatched junction bases numbered 6, after V lost 4 bases and J lost 7 bases. The CDR3 loop spans 14 amino acids. Germline V gives CDR1 SGHTA, CDR2 FQGTGA.

This clone was observed a handful of times. The rearrangement links TRBV4-3 to TRBJ1-1; D not certain. Per the germline V gene, CDR1 is LGHNA and CDR2 is YSLEER. CDR3 size: 15 residues. Trimming left V 0 bases short and J 5 bases short, with 13 bases between. The CDR3 loop reads CASSQEVGVWTEAFF. The CDR3 nucleotides read TGCGCCAGCAGCCAAGAGGTGGGAGTGTGGACTGAAGCTTTCTTT.

This rearrangement joins TRBV7-3 to TRBJ1-2; no clear D. Looked up from germline, CDR1 is SGHTA and CDR2 is FQGTGA. The CDR3 loop spans 16 amino acids. Trimming cost V 5 bases and J 4 bases, with 20 bases left between them. The CDR3 nucleotides read TGTGCCAGCAGCCCAAGCCTCGGGGTTTTCCCCTATGGCTACACCTTC. Translation gives CASSPSLGVFPYGYTF.

This clone was counted only a few times. This rearrangement joins TRBV7-2 to TRBJ1-5; no clear D. The germline V and J ends were trimmed by 1 base and 4 bases, with 5 bases remaining between them. Germline V gene data show CDR1 as SGHTA and CDR2 as FQGNSA. This CDR3 contains 13 residues. CDR3 bases: TGTGCCAGCAGCTTAGAGAGAAATCAGCCCCAGCATTTT. It yields the protein CASSLERNQPQHF.

The rearrangement uses TRBV7-2 and TRBJ1-3, with 10 bases aligning to TRBD1. The V gene's germline CDR1 is SGHTA and CDR2 FQGNSA. The V and J ends lost 0 bases and 4 bases, in that order; junction bases with no gene match: 3. There are 16 residues in the CDR3. The CDR3 sequence: CASSLAGTGVGNTIYF. CDR3 DNA sequence: TGTGCCAGCAGCTTAGCCGGGACAGGGGTAGGAAACACCATATATTTT.

The gene calls are TRBV15 and TRBJ2-1; 11 nucleotides align to TRBD1. Per the germline V gene, CDR1 is LNHNV and CDR2 is YYDKDF (reference sequence). This CDR3 region has 15 residues. V shed 3 bases and J 6 bases; nucleotides not matched to a gene: 4. The CDR3 loop is CATSRDRGLPNEQFF. CDR3 DNA: TGTGCCACCAGCAGGGACAGGGGGCTTCCCAATGAGCAGTTCTTC.

The chain combines TRBV28 with TRBJ2-2; 9 bases align to TRBD1. The V gene end was trimmed by 4 bases and the J gene end by 1 base; junction bases not matched to a gene: 7. Looked up from germline, CDR1 is MDHEN and CDR2 is SYDVKM. There are 17 residues in the CDR3. The CDR3 DNA reads as TGTGCCAGCAGTTCGGCCGGGACAGGGAGGAACACCGGGGAGCTGTTTTTT. Translation gives CASSSAGTGRNTGELFF.

Note on this clone: A junction boundary mismatches the germline segment, possibly from a read error. J is TRBJ2-5 and V is TRBV18, with 14 positions matching TRBD2. This CDR3 spans 16 amino acids. Germline V CDR1 and CDR2: KGHSH, LQKENI. The CDR3 DNA is TGTGCCAGCTCACCACCGGGACTAGCGGGAGTGGAGAACCAGTACTTC. Its translation: CASSPPGLAGVENQYF.

The chain carries TRBV28 and TRBJ1-5; D perhaps matches TRBD1 (6 bases). The germline gives CDR1 MDHEN, CDR2 SYDVKM. The germline V and J ends were trimmed by 4 bases and 4 bases, with 14 bases remaining between them. This CDR3 has 15 amino acids. CDR3 DNA sequence: TGTGCCAGCAGTTCTCCAGGGAGGGGGAATCAGCCCCAGCATTTT. As protein: CASSSPGRGNQPQHF. Complete variable domain (other parts from reference TRBV28 and TRBJ1-5): DVKVTQSSRYLVKRTGEKVFLECVQDMDHENMFWYRQDPGLGLRLIYFSYDVKMKEKGDIPEGYSVSREKKERFSLILESASTNQTSMYLCASSSPGRGNQPQHFGDGTRLSIL.

This clone has a single count. V gene TRBV9 combines with J gene TRBJ1-1, with D possibly matching TRBD1 (6 bases). Germline-derived CDR1 and CDR2 are SGDLS and YYNGEE. V was clipped by 5 bases and J by 1 base, with 9 bases between them. The CDR3 runs to 13 residues. CDR3 nucleotide sequence: TGTGCCAGCAGTTTACAGGGGAACACTGAAGCTTTCTTT. It codes for CASSLQGNTEAFF. Full variable domain (remainder filled in from reference TRBV9 and TRBJ1-1): DSGVTQTPKHLITATGQRVTLRCSPRSGDLSVYWYQQSLDQGLQFLIQYYNGEERAKGNILERFSAQQFPDLHSELNLSSLELGDSALYFCASSLQGNTEAFFGQGTRLTVV.